This record looks at one T cell receptor (beta chain) sequence and its context. Its matching antigen is unknown. Libraries were prepared by immunoSEQ multiplex PCR; TCRdb keeps only in-frame clonotypes and omits some of them. Of about 93,000 clones listed, about 86% were seen once; the top ten hold 6% to 9%. Germline CDR1 is MNHNY and CDR2 is SVGAGI (reference sequence). Trimming pared 1 base from V and 1 base from J, leaving 4 bases between. The CDR3 spans 13 residues. The entry originates in a study of T cell responses to AZD1222 COVID-19 vaccine. Study-level points and caveats: Rises in breadth and depth of Spike-specific TCRs came after two AZD1222 doses. Spike-wide vaccine-associated CD4 TCRs dominated at 160-218 and 743-854. Among AZD1222 vaccinees, only five or six were seropositive at baseline. In a largely white British group with more females than males, clonal diversity was possibly underestimated.

V and J are TRBV6-6 and TRBJ1-1; D gene ambiguous. The receptor's source is an adult in good health. The source material was peripheral blood, sampled on day 0 of AZD1222 vaccination. The CDR3 here is CASSYFRNTEAFF. The CDR3 DNA is TGTGCCAGCAGTTACTTCAGGAACACTGAAGCTTTCTTT.